One T cell receptor (beta chain) is described in this entry. The germline gives CDR1 SQVTM, CDR2 ANQGSEA. V was pared by 7 bases and J by 0 bases, with 1 base of the junction left unmatched. This CDR3 comprises 13 residues. These data originate in a study of CD8 T cells in Susac syndrome. It was with random hexamers that about 0.45 to 1 ug RNA was reverse transcribed. MiXCR, run by TCRdb on the immunoSEQ multiplex PCR reads, gives a single entry per CDR3 protein. The sample contains about 210,000 distinct CDR3 sequences, 90% to 95% of which appear only once. This receptor was obtained from a human donor in good health. The sample was CD4+ T cells from PBMCs. This chain joins TRBV29-1 and TRBJ2-2; 8 bases align to TRBD1. The CDR3 spells CSGGQANTGELFF. CDR3 nucleotides: TGCAGCGGGGGACAGGCGAACACCGGGGAGCTGTTTTTT.